These T cell receptor beta chains were read from a single sample in a study of blood T cell repertoires in COVID-19. Assay: immunoSEQ multiplex PCR; the TCRdb copy retains only in-frame clones and omits some. The sample records 150,000 to 200,000 clones, about four fifths being singletons. Sequencing was performed on peripheral blood. These receptors came from a woman in her 70s with COVID-19, enrolled during active disease. Both conserved end residues are part of each CDR3. D genes are given only for firm matches. The size of a clone is reported for some rows only, either as once, few or many, or as a class for expanded clones.

size	V	J	D	CDR3	DNA
-	TRBV25-1	TRBJ1-1	-	CASSELGVWGITEAFF	TGTGCCAGCAGTGAATTAGGGGTTTGGGGAATCACTGAAGCTTTCTTT
-	TRBV18	TRBJ2-1	TRBD2	CASSPPTSGLEQFF	TGTGCCAGCTCACCACCGACTAGCGGGCTGGAGCAGTTCTTC
-	TRBV18	TRBJ2-1	TRBD2	CASSPQGAGGYNEQFF	TGTGCCAGCTCACCCCAAGGAGCGGGAGGGTACAATGAGCAGTTCTTC
-	TRBV2	TRBJ2-7	-	CASSGRTNEQYF	TGTGCCAGCAGCGGGAGAACTAACGAGCAGTACTTC
few	TRBV7-2	TRBJ2-1	TRBD2	CASSAGGPYNEQFF	TGTGCCAGCTCAGCGGGAGGGCCTTACAATGAGCAGTTCTTC
-	TRBV4-1	TRBJ1-2	TRBD1	CASSQDLGLDRGDGYTF	TGCGCCAGCAGCCAGGATCTTGGCCTTGACAGGGGAGATGGCTACACCTTC
once	TRBV7-2	TRBJ1-2	TRBD1	CASSLGQRGNGYTF	TGTGCCAGCAGCTTGGGACAGAGGGGAAATGGCTACACCTTC
-	TRBV19	TRBJ1-3	-	CASVLGQSSGNTIYF	TGTGCCAGTGTGTTGGGGCAGTCCTCTGGAAACACCATATATTTT
-	TRBV19	TRBJ1-5	-	CASSIYGNSNQPQHF	TGTGCCAGTAGTATCTACGGGAATAGCAATCAGCCCCAGCATTTT
-	TRBV6-6	TRBJ2-3	-	CASTYPHRGSGTQYF	TGTGCCAGCACCTACCCCCACCGGGGTTCGGGGACGCAGTATTTT
-	TRBV3-1/TRBV3-2	TRBJ2-5	TRBD2	CASSQERRGETQYF	TGTGCCAGCAGCCAAGAACGGCGGGGGGAGACCCAGTACTTC
-	TRBV5-1	TRBJ2-5	TRBD1	CASRDRGRRETQYF	TGCGCCAGCAGAGACAGGGGGCGCAGGGAGACCCAGTACTTC
few	TRBV3-1/TRBV3-2	TRBJ1-2	-	CASSQGIMEFIANYGYTF	TGTGCCAGCAGCCAAGGAATAATGGAGTTTATAGCTAACTATGGCTACACCTTC
-	TRBV7-9	TRBJ1-6	TRBD1	CASSSRTGRGSPLHF	TGTGCCAGCAGCTCGAGGACAGGGAGAGGTTCACCCCTCCACTTT
few	TRBV21-1	TRBJ1-1	-	CASSKRGRGKATEAFF	TGTGCCAGCAGCAAACGAGGCAGGGGGAAGGCCACTGAAGCTTTCTTT
-	TRBV6-6	TRBJ2-2	-	CASSYSQGRAGELFF	TGTGCCAGCAGTTACTCCCAGGGGAGGGCCGGGGAGCTGTTTTTT